A single sample gave rise to the 16 T cell receptor beta chains below, sequenced in a study of cytomegalovirus exposure and HLA in healthy donors. The PCR ran on 60 Vbeta and 13 Jbeta primers. This table comes from immunoSEQ multiplex PCR, and its TCRdb copy is limited to in-frame clones, with some not included. The sample yields some 100,000 clones, about 73% seen once. Sequencing was performed on PBMCs. Receptors were obtained from a woman aged 45-65 years in good health and CMV-seropositive.

This chain joins TRBV5-4 and TRBJ2-7, with 7 nucleotides matching TRBD1. CDR1 and CDR2 (germline): SGHNT, YYREEE (reference sequence). V was pared by 2 bases and J by 2 bases, with 7 bases of the junction left unmatched. CDR3 length equals 15 residues. Here the CDR3 reads CASSFGYRGTYEQYF. Written as DNA, the CDR3 is TGTGCCAGCAGCTTTGGATACAGGGGAACCTACGAGCAGTACTTC.

J is TRBJ2-7 and V is TRBV28; D possibly corresponds to TRBD1 (6 bases). Germline CDR1 is MDHEN and CDR2 is SYDVKM. This CDR3 has 14 residues. V lost 5 bases to trimming and J lost 5 bases, with 16 bases between them. The CDR3 DNA sequence: TGTGCCAGCAGTCCGATAGGGGGTTCCGACGAGCAGTACTTC. Translating gives CASSPIGGSDEQYF.

This chain uses TRBV4-1 with TRBJ2-1, with D unclear. CDR1 and CDR2 (germline): MGHRA, YSYEKL. Trimming removed 1 base at V and 7 bases at J, with 11 bases between. This CDR3 has 14 residues. CDR3 in amino acids: CASSQVSLANEQFF. The CDR3 region has the DNA TGCGCCAGCAGCCAAGTTTCGCTTGCGAATGAGCAGTTCTTC.

This clone was counted between two and nine times. J is TRBJ2-1 and V is TRBV28, with D unclear. The CDR3 sequence is 16 residues long. The germline V gene has CDR1 MDHEN and CDR2 SYDVKM. V was cut by 0 bases and J by 3 bases, with 12 bases left in between. CDR3 in amino acids: CASSLWRSTYYNEQFF. CDR3 nucleotides: TGTGCCAGCAGTTTATGGCGTAGTACCTACTACAATGAGCAGTTCTTC.

This clone occurred once. The chain couples TRBV11-2 to TRBJ1-3, with 8 positions matching TRBD1. Germline loops: CDR1 SGHAT, CDR2 FQNNGV. With V trimmed by 3 bases and J by 3 bases, 4 bases remained unmatched. This CDR3 spans 15 amino acids. The DNA of the CDR3 is TGTGCCAGCAGCTTTCAGGGGGCTAATGGAAACACCATATATTTT. It yields the protein CASSFQGANGNTIYF.

The rearrangement joins TRBV10-1 to TRBJ2-1; D unclear. CDR3 length: 13 residues. Germline-derived CDR1 and CDR2 are WNHNN and SYGVQD (reference sequence). The V gene lost 3 bases and the J gene lost 6 bases, with 9 bases spanning the gap. Written as DNA, the CDR3 is TGCGCCAGCAGTGAACAGATTGGCAATGAGCAGTTCTTC. Translated, it gives CASSEQIGNEQFF.

The chain carries TRBV4-1 and TRBJ1-2; tentatively, D is TRBD1 (6 bases). The CDR3 is 15 amino acids. Trimming took off 3 bases at V and 4 bases at J, with 15 bases between the two ends. Germline V gives CDR1 MGHRA, CDR2 YSYEKL. The CDR3 DNA is TGCGCCAGCAGCCAGCTGGGACACCCTATCTATGGCTACACCTTC. Protein: CASSQLGHPIYGYTF.

Concerning this clone: Other DNA sequences within the sample encode an identical CDR3. This sequence joins TRBV10-3 and TRBJ1-6, with 8 bases matching TRBD1. This CDR3 spans 15 amino acids. The germline gives CDR1 ENHRY, CDR2 SYGVKD. V lost 5 bases and J lost 6; bases outside the gene matches: 6. The DNA of the CDR3 is TGTGCCATCAGTTCCTTGGACAGGGCTAATTCACCCCTCCACTTT. This sequence encodes CAISSLDRANSPLHF.

The chain is built from TRBV4-1 and TRBJ2-1, with D tentatively TRBD2 (5 bases). Germline values: CDR1 MGHRA, CDR2 YSYEKL. CDR3 length equals 17 residues. V gave up 3 bases and J gave up 0 bases, with 15 bases separating them. The CDR3 reads CASSQGRAASSYNEQFF. The CDR3 nucleotides are TGCGCCAGCAGCCAGGGTAGAGCGGCGAGCTCCTACAATGAGCAGTTCTTC.

The genes are TRBV2 and TRBJ1-1, with 9 bases aligning to TRBD1. The CDR3 covers 13 residues. V shed 2 bases and J 10 bases; nucleotides not matched to a gene: 5. CDR1 is SNHLY and CDR2 is FYNNEI in the germline V gene. The CDR3 coding sequence is TGTGCCAGCAGTGAAATCGTGACAGGGGGAGCTTTCTTT. This gives the protein CASSEIVTGGAFF.

This clone was detected only a few times. The rearrangement joins TRBV29-1 to TRBJ1-1; tentative D call: TRBD1 (5 bases). V lost 5 bases, J lost 5 bases, and 9 bases lay in between. Germline loops: CDR1 SQVTM, CDR2 ANQGSEA. CDR3 size: 11 residues. Here the CDR3 DNA reads TGCAGCGTTTTAACAGGAACTGAAGCTTTCTTT. Residues: CSVLTGTEAFF.

This sequence joins TRBV5-1 and TRBJ2-1, with a possible D match to TRBD2 (6 bases). Trimming shortened V by 2 bases and J by 3 bases, and 18 bases separated the two germline ends. Germline V gives CDR1 SGHRS, CDR2 YFSETQ. The CDR3 consists of 17 residues. This chain's CDR3 is CASSFGLEGLYYNEQFF. The CDR3 region has the DNA TGCGCCAGCAGCTTTGGGTTGGAGGGGCTGTACTACAATGAGCAGTTCTTC.

The chain joins TRBV10-2 to TRBJ2-7, with TRBD2 identical over 7 bases. Looked up from germline, CDR1 is WSHSY and CDR2 is SAAADI. V lost 8 bases, J lost 3 bases, and 13 bases stayed unmatched. The CDR3 totals 15 residues. CDR3 sequence reads: CASGRRWEGRYEQYF. CDR3 DNA sequence: TGCGCCAGCGGTCGTCGGTGGGAGGGCCGCTACGAGCAGTACTTC.

The chain employs TRBV25-1 and TRBJ2-7, with 10 bases lining up with TRBD2. Looked up from germline, CDR1 is MGHDK and CDR2 is SYGVNS. Germline trimming cut 7 bases from V and 4 bases from J; bases unmatched to any gene: 10. This CDR3 spans 15 amino acids. The CDR3 region has the DNA TGTGCCAGCATCCAGACGGCTAGCGGGAGTTACGAGCAGTACTTC. Translation gives CASIQTASGSYEQYF.

This clone was seen a few times. The rearrangement joins TRBV5-1 to TRBJ2-7; 8 nucleotides align to TRBD1. This CDR3 comprises 15 residues. V lost 0 bases to trimming and J lost 2 bases; unmatched junction nucleotides: 4. Germline CDR1 and CDR2: SGHRS and YFSETQ. Written as DNA, the CDR3 is TGCGCCAGCAGCTTGGATCGGACAGGGACCTACGAGCAGTACTTC. Amino acids: CASSLDRTGTYEQYF. Drawing the rest from reference TRBV5-1 and TRBJ2-7, the complete variable domain is KAGVTQTPRYLIKTRGQQVTLSCSPISGHRSVSWYQQTPGQGLQFLFEYFSETQRNKGNFPGRFSGRQFSNSRSEMNVSTLELGDSALYLCASSLDRTGTYEQYFGPGTRLTVT.

As concerns this clone: The junction departs from the called germline gene at one end, perhaps through a read error. The rearrangement links TRBV7-7 to TRBJ2-5; perhaps TRBD2 as D (6 bases). The CDR3 has 14 amino acids. Germline lookup yields CDR1 SSHAT and CDR2 FNYEAQ (reference sequence). CDR3 bases: TGTGCTAGCAGCTTAGCGGCAGGTCACGAGACCCAGTACTTC. Its translation: CASSLAAGHETQYF.